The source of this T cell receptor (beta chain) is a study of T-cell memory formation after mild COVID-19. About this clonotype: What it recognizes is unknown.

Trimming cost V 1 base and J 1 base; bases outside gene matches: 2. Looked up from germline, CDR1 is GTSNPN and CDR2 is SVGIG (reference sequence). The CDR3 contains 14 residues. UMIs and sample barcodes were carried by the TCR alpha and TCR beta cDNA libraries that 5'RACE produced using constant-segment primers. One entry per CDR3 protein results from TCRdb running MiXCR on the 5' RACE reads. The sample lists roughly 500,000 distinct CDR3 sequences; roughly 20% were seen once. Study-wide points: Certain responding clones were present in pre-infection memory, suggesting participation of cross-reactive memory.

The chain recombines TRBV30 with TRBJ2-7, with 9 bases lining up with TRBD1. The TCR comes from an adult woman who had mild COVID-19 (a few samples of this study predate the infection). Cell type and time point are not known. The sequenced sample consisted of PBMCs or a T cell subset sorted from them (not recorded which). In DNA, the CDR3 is TGTGCCTGGAGTGGACAGGGGGGTTCCTACGAGCAGTACTTC. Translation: CAWSGQGGSYEQYF.